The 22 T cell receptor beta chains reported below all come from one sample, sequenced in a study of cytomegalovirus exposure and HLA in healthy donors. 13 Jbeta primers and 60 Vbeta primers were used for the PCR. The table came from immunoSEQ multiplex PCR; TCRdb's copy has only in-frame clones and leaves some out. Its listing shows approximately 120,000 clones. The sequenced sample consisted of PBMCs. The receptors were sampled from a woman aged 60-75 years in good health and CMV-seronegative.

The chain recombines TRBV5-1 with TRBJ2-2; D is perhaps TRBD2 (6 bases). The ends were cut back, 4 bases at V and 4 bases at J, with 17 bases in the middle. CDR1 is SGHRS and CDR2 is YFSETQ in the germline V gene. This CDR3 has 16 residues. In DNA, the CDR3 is TGCGCCAGCAGCGTGTCGCCGGGAGTCGTCACCGGGGAGCTGTTTTTT. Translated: CASSVSPGVVTGELFF.

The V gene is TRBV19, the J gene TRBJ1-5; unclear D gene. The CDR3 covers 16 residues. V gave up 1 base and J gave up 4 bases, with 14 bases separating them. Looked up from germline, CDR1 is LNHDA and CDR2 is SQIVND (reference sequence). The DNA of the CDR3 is TGTGCCAGTAGTATAGTATTCGCTCGGGGAAATCAGCCCCAGCATTTT. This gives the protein CASSIVFARGNQPQHF.

This CDR3 reads CAISDEVQGRAPNYGYTF. CDR3 bases: TGTGCCATCAGTGATGAGGTTCAGGGGAGAGCCCCTAACTATGGCTACACCTTC. The V and J genes are TRBV10-3 and TRBJ1-2, with D possibly being TRBD1 (6 bases). The germline V gene has CDR1 ENHRY and CDR2 SYGVKD. The CDR3 consists of 18 residues. The ends were cut back, 3 bases at V and 0 bases at J, with 20 bases in the middle.

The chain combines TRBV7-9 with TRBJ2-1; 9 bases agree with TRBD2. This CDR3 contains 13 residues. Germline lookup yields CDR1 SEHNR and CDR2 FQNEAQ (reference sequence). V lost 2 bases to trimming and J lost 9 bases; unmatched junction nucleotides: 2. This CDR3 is CASSLWREGEQFF. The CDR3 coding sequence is TGTGCCAGCAGCTTATGGCGGGAGGGTGAGCAGTTCTTC.

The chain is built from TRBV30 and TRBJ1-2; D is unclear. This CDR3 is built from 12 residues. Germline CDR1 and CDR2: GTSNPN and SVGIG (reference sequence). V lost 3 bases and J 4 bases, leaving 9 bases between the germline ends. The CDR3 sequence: CAWSPGSYGYTF. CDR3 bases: TGTGCCTGGAGCCCAGGTAGCTATGGCTACACCTTC.

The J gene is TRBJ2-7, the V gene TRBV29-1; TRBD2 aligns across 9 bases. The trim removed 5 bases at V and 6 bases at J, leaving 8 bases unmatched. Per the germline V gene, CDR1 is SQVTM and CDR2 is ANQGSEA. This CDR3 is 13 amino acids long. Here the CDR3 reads CSVRLAGPGEQYF. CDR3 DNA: TGCAGCGTTCGTCTAGCGGGACCCGGCGAGCAGTACTTC.

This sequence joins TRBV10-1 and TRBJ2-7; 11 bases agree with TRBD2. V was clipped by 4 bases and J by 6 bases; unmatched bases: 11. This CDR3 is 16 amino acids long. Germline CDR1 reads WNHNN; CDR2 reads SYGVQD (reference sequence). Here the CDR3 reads CASSVQIAGGPGEQYF. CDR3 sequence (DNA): TGCGCCAGCAGTGTCCAAATAGCGGGAGGGCCGGGCGAGCAGTACTTC.

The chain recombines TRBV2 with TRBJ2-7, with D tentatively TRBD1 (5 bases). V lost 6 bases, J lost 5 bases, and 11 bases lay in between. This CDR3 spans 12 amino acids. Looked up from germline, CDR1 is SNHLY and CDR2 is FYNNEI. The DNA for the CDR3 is TGTGCCAGCAGCCAGCAGGGTGACGAGCAGTACTTC. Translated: CASSQQGDEQYF. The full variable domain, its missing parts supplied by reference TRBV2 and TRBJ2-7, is EPEVTQTPSHQVTQMGQEVILRCVPISNHLYFYWYRQILGQKVEFLVSFYNNEISEKSEIFDDQFSVERPDGSNFTLKIRSTKLEDSAMYFCASSQQGDEQYFGPGTRLTVT.

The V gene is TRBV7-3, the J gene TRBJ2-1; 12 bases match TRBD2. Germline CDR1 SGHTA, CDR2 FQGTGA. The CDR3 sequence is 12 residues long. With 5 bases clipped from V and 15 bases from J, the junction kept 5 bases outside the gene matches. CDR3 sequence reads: CASSPGLAGLFF. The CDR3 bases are TGTGCCAGCAGCCCAGGACTAGCGGGGCTGTTCTTC.

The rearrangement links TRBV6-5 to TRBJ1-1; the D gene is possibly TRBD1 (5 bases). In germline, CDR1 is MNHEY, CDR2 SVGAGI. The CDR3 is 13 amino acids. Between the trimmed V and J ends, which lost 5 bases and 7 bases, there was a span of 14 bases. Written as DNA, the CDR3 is TGTGCCAGCAGTGCGGACGGGGGTTATGAAGCTTTCTTT. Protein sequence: CASSADGGYEAFF.

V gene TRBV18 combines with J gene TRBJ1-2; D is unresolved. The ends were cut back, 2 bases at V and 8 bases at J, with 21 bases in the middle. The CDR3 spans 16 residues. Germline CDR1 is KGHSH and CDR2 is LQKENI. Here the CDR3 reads CASSPSADPQLLGYTF. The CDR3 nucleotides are TGTGCCAGCTCACCATCGGCAGATCCTCAACTATTGGGCTACACCTTC.

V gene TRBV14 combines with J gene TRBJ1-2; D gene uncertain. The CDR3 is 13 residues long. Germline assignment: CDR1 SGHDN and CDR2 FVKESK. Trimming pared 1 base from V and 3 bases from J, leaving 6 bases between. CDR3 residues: CASSQGADYGYTF. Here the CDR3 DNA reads TGTGCCAGCAGCCAAGGGGCAGACTATGGCTACACCTTC.

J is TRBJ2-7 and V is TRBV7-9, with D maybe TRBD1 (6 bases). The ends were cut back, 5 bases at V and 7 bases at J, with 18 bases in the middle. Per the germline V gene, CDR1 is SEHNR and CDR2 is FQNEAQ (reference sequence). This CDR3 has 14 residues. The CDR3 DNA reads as TGTGCCAGCAGCCATCCTTGGACAGAGGGTGAGCAGTACTTC. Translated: CASSHPWTEGEQYF.

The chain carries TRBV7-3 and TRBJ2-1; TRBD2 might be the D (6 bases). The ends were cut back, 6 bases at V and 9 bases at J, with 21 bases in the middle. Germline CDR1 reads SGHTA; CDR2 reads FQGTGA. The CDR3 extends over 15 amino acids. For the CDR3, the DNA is TGTGCCAGCAGTCTAGCCGGGAGACACGAGAGTGAGCAGTTCTTC. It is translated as CASSLAGRHESEQFF.

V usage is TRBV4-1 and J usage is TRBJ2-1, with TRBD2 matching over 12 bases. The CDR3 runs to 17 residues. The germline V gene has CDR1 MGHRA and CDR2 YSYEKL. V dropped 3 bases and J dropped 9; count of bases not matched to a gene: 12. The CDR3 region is CASSHLPTSGSSGEQFF. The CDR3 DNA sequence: TGCGCCAGCAGCCATCTCCCGACTAGCGGGAGTTCGGGTGAGCAGTTCTTC.

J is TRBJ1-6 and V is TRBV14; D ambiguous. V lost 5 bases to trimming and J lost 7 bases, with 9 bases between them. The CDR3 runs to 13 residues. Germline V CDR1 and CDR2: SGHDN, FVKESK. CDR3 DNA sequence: TGTGCCAGCAGCGGAGGCAGCAATTCACCCCTCCACTTT. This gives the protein CASSGGSNSPLHF.

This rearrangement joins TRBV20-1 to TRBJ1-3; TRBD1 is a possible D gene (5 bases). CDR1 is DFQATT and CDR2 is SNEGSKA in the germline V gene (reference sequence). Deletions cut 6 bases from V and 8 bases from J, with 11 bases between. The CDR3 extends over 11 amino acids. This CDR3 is CSAKWGDTIYF. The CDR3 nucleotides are TGCAGTGCCAAATGGGGGGACACCATATATTTT.

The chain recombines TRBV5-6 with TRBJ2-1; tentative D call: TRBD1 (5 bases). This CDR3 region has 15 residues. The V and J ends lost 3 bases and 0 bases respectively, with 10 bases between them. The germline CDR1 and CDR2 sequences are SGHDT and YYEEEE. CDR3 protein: CASSSKTVSYNEQFF. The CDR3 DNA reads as TGTGCCAGCAGCTCAAAGACAGTCTCCTACAATGAGCAGTTCTTC.

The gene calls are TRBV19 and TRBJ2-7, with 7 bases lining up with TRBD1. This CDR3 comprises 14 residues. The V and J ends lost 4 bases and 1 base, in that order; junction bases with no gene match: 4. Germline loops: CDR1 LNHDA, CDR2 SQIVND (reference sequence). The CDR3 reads CASSTPGQSYEQYF. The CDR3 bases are TGTGCCAGTAGTACTCCGGGACAGTCCTACGAGCAGTACTTC. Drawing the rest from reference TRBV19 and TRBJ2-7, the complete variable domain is DGGITQSPKYLFRKEGQNVTLSCEQNLNHDAMYWYRQDPGQGLRLIYYSQIVNDFQKGDIAEGYSVSREKKESFPLTVTSAQKNPTAFYLCASSTPGQSYEQYFGPGTRLTVT.

The CDR3 sequence: CASSPRTGNGLYEQYF. The CDR3 DNA reads TGTGCCAGTAGTCCCCGGACAGGGAACGGGCTTTACGAGCAGTACTTC. The V and J genes are TRBV19 and TRBJ2-7; TRBD1 aligns across 8 bases. V lost 5 bases, J lost 4 bases, and 13 bases stayed unmatched. The germline V gene has CDR1 LNHDA and CDR2 SQIVND (reference sequence). This CDR3 region has 16 residues.

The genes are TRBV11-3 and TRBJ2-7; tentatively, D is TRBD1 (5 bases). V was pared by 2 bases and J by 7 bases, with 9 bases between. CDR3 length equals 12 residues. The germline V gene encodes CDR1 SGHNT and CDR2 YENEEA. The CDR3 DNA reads TGTGCCAGCAGCTTACAGGGTAGGGAGCAGTACTTC. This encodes CASSLQGREQYF. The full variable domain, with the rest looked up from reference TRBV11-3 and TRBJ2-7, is EAGVVQSPRYKIIEKKQPVAFWCNPISGHNTLYWYLQNLGQGPELLIRYENEEAVDDSQLPKDRFSAERLKGVDSTLKIQPAELGDSAVYLCASSLQGREQYFGPGTRLTVT.

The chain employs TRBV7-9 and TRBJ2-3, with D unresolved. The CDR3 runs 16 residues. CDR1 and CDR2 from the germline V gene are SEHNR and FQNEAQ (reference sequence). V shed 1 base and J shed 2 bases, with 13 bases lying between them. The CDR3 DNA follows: TGTGCCAGCAGCTTAGGGCAGCTCGCGGTCACAGATACGCAGTATTTT. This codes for CASSLGQLAVTDTQYF.